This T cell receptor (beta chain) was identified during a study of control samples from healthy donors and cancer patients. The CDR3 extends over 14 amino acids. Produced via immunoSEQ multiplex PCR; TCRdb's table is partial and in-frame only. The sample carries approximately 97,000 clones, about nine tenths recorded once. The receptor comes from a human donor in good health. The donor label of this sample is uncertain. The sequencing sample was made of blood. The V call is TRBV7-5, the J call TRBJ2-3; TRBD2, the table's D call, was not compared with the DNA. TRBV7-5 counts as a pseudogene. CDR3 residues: CARTGTSGLDTQYF. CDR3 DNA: TGTGCCAGAACCGGGACTAGCGGGTTAGATACGCAGTATTTT.